This T cell receptor (beta chain) was observed in a study of shared clonotypes between healthy human individuals. Study details: There were three CD4 naive, three CD4 memory, two CD8 naive and one CD8 memory plates per donor.

On this clone: The antigen is not known.

Per the germline V gene, CDR1 is SGHNT and CDR2 is YYREEE (reference sequence). V was shortened by 3 bases and J by 3 bases, with 13 bases between the two germline ends. The CDR3 covers 15 residues. General study results and limits: Memory subsets had estimated richness that was generally smaller than that of naive subsets. Represented diversity, genetic and exposure-history alike, was limited by few donors.

Authors' processing steps: Junction-only sequences without quality scores were provided by ImmunoSEQ, so filtering was different. Assay: immunoSEQ multiplex PCR; the TCRdb copy retains only in-frame clones and omits some. That table supplies the V and J calls and clone size; D and trimming were determined from the DNA. The repertoire holds 550,000 to 600,000 clones, with 95% to 98% as singletons. Terminally differentiated effector memory CD45RA+ cells were excluded from the naive CD8 cells, which were CD45RO-negative and positively selected for CCR7. The source is a man aged 25 to 40 in good health. The specimen sequenced was naive CD8+ T cells sorted from blood. This chain joins TRBV5-4 and TRBJ2-1; a possible D gene is TRBD2 (6 bases). In DNA form, the CDR3 reads TGTGCCAGCAGCTCGCTAGGCGGGAACTACAATGAGCAGTTCTTC. This gives the protein CASSSLGGNYNEQFF.